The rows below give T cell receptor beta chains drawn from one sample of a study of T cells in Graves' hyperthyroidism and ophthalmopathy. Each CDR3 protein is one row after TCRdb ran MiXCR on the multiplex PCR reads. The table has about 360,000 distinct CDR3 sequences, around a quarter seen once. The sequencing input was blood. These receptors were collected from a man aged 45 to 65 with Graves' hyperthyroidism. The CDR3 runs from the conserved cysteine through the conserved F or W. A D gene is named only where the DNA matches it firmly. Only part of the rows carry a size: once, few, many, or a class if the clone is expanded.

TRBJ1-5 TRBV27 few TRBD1 TGTGCCAGCCGCTTAAAGGGGACAGGGCTTTCGAGCAATCAGCCCCAGCATTTT CASRLKGTGLSSNQPQHF
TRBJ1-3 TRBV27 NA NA TGTGCCAGCAGTTTATCGATGGGGCGGCGAAACACCATATATTTT CASSLSMGRRNTIYF
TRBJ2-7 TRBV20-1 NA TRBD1 TGCAGTGCTAGAGGACTTGGGACAGGGGACGTCGAGCAGTACTTC CSARGLGTGDVEQYF
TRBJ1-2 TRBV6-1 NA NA TGTGCCAGCCGAACAGGGAACCCTAACTATGGCTACACCTTC CASRTGNPNYGYTF
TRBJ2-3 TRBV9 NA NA TGTGCCAGCAGCGCACCACGGGGCAGGGGAGGCGCAGATACGCAGTATTTT CASSAPRGRGGADTQYF
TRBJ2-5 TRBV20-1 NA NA TGCAGTGCTAATGAGCAGCCCTCCTACCAAGAGACCCAGTACTTC CSANEQPSYQETQYF
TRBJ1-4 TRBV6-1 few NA TGTGCCAGCAGTGAGTGGGGCCCGGGAGCTGACGGGAAACTGTTTTTT CASSEWGPGADGKLFF
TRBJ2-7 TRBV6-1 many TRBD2 TGTGCCACTTCCGTAGCGGGAGGGCCGTACGAGCAGTACTTC CATSVAGGPYEQYF
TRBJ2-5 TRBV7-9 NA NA TGTGCCAGCAGCTTAGGGGGACTTGAAAACTTC CASSLGGLENF
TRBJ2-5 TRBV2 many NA TGTGCCAGCATCGGGCAAGAGACCCAGTACTTC CASIGQETQYF
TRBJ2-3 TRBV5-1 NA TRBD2 TGCGCCAGCAGCTTGGAAGGACTAGCATTCACAGATACGCAGTATTTT CASSLEGLAFTDTQYF
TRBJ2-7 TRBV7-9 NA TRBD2 TGTGCCAGCAGCTCGGACAGCGGGAGGGCCCACGAGCAGTACTTC CASSSDSGRAHEQYF
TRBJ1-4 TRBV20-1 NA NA TGCAGTGCTAGGGGGGGGCCGGCTAATGAAAAACTGTTTTTT CSARGGPANEKLFF
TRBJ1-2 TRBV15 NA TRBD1 TGTGCCACCAGCAGAGTAAATCAGGGGGCGCGTGGCTACACCTTC CATSRVNQGARGYTF
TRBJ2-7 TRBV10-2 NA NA TGCGCCAGCAGTGAGTCCGGTTACGCCTCCTACGAGCAGTACTTC CASSESGYASYEQYF
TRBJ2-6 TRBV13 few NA TGTGCCAGCAGCTTCGGTTCTGGGGCCAACGTCCTGACTTTC CASSFGSGANVLTF
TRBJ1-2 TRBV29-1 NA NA TGCAGCGTGCCCCTGGGGCGAGGCTACACCTTC CSVPLGRGYTF
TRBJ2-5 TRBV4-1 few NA TGCGCCAGCAGCCAAGATGGCCTAGGACAAGAGACCCAGTACTTC CASSQDGLGQETQYF
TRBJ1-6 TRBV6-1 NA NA TGTGCCAGCAGTCCTAAGTTAAGGACACCCGGCTCACCCCTCCACTTT CASSPKLRTPGSPLHF
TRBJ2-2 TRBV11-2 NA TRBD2 TGTGCCAGCTCACCCTACGGTAAAAGCGGGAGCGTGACCGGGGAGCTGTTTTTT CASSPYGKSGSVTGELFF
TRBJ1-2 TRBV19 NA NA TGTGCCACGCAAGGGGGAGCGGTTGGCTACACCTTC CATQGGAVGYTF
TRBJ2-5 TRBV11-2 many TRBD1 TGTGCCAGCAGCTTAAACAGGGGTCCCCAAGAGACCCAGTACTTC CASSLNRGPQETQYF
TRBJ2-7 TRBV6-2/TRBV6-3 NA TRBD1 TGTGCCAGCAAGTATGACAGGGGGATCGGCGAGCAGTACTTC CASKYDRGIGEQYF
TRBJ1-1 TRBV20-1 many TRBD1 TGCAGTGCTATAGAGGGGGCGAACACTGAAGCTTTCTTT CSAIEGANTEAFF
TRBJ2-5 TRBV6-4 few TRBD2 TGTGCCAGCAGTGACTCCCTTAGCGGGAGGGCCCAGACCCAGTACTTC CASSDSLSGRAQTQYF
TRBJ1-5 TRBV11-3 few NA TGTGCCAGCAGCCAAGGGACTGATAGCAATCAGCCCCAGCATTTT CASSQGTDSNQPQHF
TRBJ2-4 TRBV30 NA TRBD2 TGTGCCTGGAGTGAAAGGGGACTACTAGCCAAAAACATTCAGTACTTC CAWSERGLLAKNIQYF
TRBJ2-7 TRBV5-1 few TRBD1 TGCGCCAGCAGCAAGGGACAGGGGGTCCACGAGCAGTACTTC CASSKGQGVHEQYF
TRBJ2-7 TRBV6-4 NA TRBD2 TGTGCCAGCAGTGACCCCCTACTAGCGGGAGGCTCCTACGAGCAGTACTTC CASSDPLLAGGSYEQYF
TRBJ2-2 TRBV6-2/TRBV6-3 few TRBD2 TGTGCCAGCAGTGCTACTAGCGGGACTGCCGGGGAGCTGTTTTTT CASSATSGTAGELFF
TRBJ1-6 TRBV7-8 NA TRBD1 TGTGCCAGCCGTCCGGGACAGGGATCTTCCTATAATTCACCCCTCCACTTT CASRPGQGSSYNSPLHF
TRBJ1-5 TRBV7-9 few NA TGTGCCAGCAGCACGGGGGGTTTAGGCCAGCCCCAGCATTTT CASSTGGLGQPQHF
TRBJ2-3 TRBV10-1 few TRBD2 TGCGCCAGCAGTGAGTCGATAAGCGGGAGGGACGCAGATACGCAGTATTTT CASSESISGRDADTQYF
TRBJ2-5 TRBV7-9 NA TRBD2 TGTGCCAGCAGCTGGCGGGAGGGCGGTCGAGAGACCCAGTACTTC CASSWREGGRETQYF
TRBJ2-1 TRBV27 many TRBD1 TGTGCCAGCAGTTGGTACACAGGGGACGGCGCGAGGAATGAGCAGTTCTTC CASSWYTGDGARNEQFF
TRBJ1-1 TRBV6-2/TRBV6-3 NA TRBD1 TGTGCCAGCAGTCGTACTACGACAGGGAGGGGCACTGAAGCTTTCTTT CASSRTTTGRGTEAFF
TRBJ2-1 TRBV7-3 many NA TGTGCCAGCAGCTTAACGTTAGGGAGGTCCTACAATGAGCAGTTCTTC CASSLTLGRSYNEQFF
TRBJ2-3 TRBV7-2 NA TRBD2 TGTGCCAGCAGCGATACTCCGGGACTAGGAGATACGCAGTATTTT CASSDTPGLGDTQYF
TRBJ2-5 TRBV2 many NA TGTGCCAGCAGTGAATTAGGGGGACAAGAGACCCAGTACTTC CASSELGGQETQYF
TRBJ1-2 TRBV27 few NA TGTGCCAGCAGTTTATCGGCGGGGTTTCATGGCTACACCTTC CASSLSAGFHGYTF